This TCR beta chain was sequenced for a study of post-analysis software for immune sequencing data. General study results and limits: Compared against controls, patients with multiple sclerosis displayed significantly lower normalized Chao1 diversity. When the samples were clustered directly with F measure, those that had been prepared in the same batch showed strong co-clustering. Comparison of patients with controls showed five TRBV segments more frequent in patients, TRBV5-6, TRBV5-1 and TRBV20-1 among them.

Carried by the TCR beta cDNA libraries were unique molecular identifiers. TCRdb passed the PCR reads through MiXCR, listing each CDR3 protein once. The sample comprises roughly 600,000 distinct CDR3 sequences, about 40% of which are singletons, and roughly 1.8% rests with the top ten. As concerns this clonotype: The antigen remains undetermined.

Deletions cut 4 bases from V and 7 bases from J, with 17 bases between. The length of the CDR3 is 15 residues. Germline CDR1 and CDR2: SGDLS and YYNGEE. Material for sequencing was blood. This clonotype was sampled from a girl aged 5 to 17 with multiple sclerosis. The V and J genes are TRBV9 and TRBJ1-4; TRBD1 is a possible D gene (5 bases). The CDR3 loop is CASSQTGGVGEKLFF. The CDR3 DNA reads TGTGCCAGCAGCCAAACGGGAGGGGTTGGTGAAAAACTGTTTTTT.